The sequence of this T cell receptor (beta chain) was determined in a study of blood T cell repertoires in COVID-19. J lost 2 bases, V lost 6 bases, and 6 bases had no gene match. The CDR3 sequence is 14 residues long. Germline lookup yields CDR1 MNHEY and CDR2 SVGAGI. As processed by the authors: Using reference gene primer amplification, nucleated cell counts were estimated. Repertoires were generated with immunoSEQ multiplex PCR, while TCRdb's copy carries only in-frame clones and drops some. The DNA gave D and trimming, while V, J and clone size come from that table. The table lists about 170,000 clones, approximately 85% of them singletons.

The sample taken for sequencing was peripheral blood. The sequence was obtained from an elderly man with COVID-19, enrolled during active disease. The chain links TRBV6-5 to TRBJ2-7; 8 bases fit TRBD2. The CDR3, as DNA: TGTGCCAGCAGATTTGGCGGGGGGACCTACGAGCAGTACTTC. It codes for CASRFGGGTYEQYF.